Below, one T cell receptor (beta chain) is given with its context. The clone's antigen remains unknown. One base away there is no much larger clone; base qualities are not given. The immunoSEQ assay, a bias-controlled multiplex PCR with V- and J-specific primers, was used to amplify TCR beta CDR3 regions from genomic DNA. In a second PCR step, the CDR3 amplicons were tagged with a proprietary barcode plus Illumina adapter sequences. An Illumina MiSeq instrument was used for sequencing of the CDR3 libraries. Regarding the original processing steps: Export and quality control were handled in immunoSEQ Analyzer 3.0, while downstream analyses relied on R Bioconductor and Immunarch. Only productive rearrangements in the normalized downsampled data set were used to calculate repertoire metrics. In the normalized cohort, clonotypes with more than 5 templates were defined as pathologically expanded. The Inverse Simpson Index was used to measure repertoire diversity. CMV-specificity analyses were carried out on the non-normalized data set to capture all clonotypes. Imported from immuneACCESS, the table was reduced by TCRdb to in-frame sequences with V and J called. These copies leave out some clones; in studies compared against another copy, an unresolved V gene accounts for under half, and the cause of the remainder is not known. V, J and clone size are those of that table, while D and trimming were read from the DNA. The sample table lists around 25,000 clones, roughly 95% of them with a count of one. In total, the top ten clones hold roughly 1.4% of the sample.

The data stem from a study of T cell clonotyping in hematopoietic cell transplantation (dated by TCRdb to the early 2020s). With respect to the entire study: A total of some 130 blood samples were collected in the study from 35 to 45 consecutive transplant recipients and their related donors. Patients were recruited between September 2015 and early 2017 and followed until September 2020 or death. Study-wide findings and limitations: Just a small fraction of recipient repertoires overlapped with donor repertoires, and more than 95% appeared de novo at the given depth. The sample size was limited and the cells went unsorted, which meant the CD4 and CD8 repertoire contributions could not be told apart. Recipient TCR diversity fell after transplant, with pathologically expanded clonotypes rising progressively from day 30 to day 180. Broader TCR repertoire diversity after transplant was predicted by Inverse Simpson Index values from donors and from recipients before transplant.

Trimming at the junction amounts to 3 bases on V and 3 bases on J, and the germline ends lie 3 bases apart. CDR1 and CDR2, looked up from the germline V gene, are MGHDK and SYGVNS. CDR3 length: 11 amino acids, cysteine to phenylalanine. Only CDR3 DNA is held: 33 bases, read in frame from base 1. Blood samples for TCR beta sequencing were provided by related transplant donors. Using Nuclei Lysis Solution, genomic DNA was extracted from unfractionated peripheral blood mononuclear cells that were either fresh or cryopreserved. The TCR was taken from a man aged 50-60 years in good health. Some clones in this sample may be carry-over from other donors' samples. The sample was peripheral blood mononuclear cells. The chain uses TRBV25-1 and TRBJ2-7, with the D gene not clear enough to name. DNA sequence: TGTGCCAGCAGTGACGGCTACGAGCAGTACTTC. It is translated as CASSDGYEQYF.